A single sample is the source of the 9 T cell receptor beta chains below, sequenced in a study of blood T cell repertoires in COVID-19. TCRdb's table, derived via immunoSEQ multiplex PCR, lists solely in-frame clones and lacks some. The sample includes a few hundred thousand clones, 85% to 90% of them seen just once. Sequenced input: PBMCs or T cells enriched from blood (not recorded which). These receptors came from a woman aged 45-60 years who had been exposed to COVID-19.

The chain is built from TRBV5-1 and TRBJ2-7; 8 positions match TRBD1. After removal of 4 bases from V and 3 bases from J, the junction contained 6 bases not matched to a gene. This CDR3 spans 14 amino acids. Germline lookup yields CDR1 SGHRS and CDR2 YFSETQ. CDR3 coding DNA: TGCGCCAGCAGCACGGGACAGGTTCTCTACGAGCAGTACTTC. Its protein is CASSTGQVLYEQYF. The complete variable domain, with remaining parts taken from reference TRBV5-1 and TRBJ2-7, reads KAGVTQTPRYLIKTRGQQVTLSCSPISGHRSVSWYQQTPGQGLQFLFEYFSETQRNKGNFPGRFSGRQFSNSRSEMNVSTLELGDSALYLCASSTGQVLYEQYFGPGTRLTVT.

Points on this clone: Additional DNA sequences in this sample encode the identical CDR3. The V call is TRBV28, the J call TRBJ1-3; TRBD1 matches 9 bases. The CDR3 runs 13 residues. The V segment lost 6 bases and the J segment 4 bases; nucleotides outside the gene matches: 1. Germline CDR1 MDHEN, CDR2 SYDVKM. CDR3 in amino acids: CASRTGGGNTIYF. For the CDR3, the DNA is TGTGCCAGCAGGACAGGGGGAGGAAACACCATATATTTT.

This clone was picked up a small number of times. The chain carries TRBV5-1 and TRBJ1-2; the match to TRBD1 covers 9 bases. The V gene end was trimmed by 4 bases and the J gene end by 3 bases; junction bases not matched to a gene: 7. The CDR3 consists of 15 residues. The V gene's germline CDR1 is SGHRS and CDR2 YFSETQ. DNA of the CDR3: TGCGCCAGCAGCCACCGGGACAGGGATGACTATGGCTACACCTTC. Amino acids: CASSHRDRDDYGYTF.

Here the CDR3 reads CASSITTGVIGTQYF. The CDR3 DNA follows: TGTGCCAGTAGTATCACGACAGGGGTTATTGGGACCCAGTACTTC. The V gene is TRBV19, the J gene TRBJ2-5, with 8 bases that match TRBD1. The CDR3 covers 15 residues. J gave up 7 bases and V 3 bases, and 10 bases lay outside the gene matches. CDR1 and CDR2 from the germline V gene are LNHDA and SQIVND (reference sequence).

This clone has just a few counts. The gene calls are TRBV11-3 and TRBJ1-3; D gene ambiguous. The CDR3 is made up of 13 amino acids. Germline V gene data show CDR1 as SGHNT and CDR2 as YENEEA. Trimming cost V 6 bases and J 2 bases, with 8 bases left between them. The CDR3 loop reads CASSSFAGNTIYF. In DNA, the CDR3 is TGTGCCAGCAGTTCCTTTGCTGGAAACACCATATATTTT.

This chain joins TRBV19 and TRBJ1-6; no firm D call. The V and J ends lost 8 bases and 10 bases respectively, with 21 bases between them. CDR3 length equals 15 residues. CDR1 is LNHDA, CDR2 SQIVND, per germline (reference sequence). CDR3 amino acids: CASHEPGIEHSPLHF. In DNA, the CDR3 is TGTGCCAGTCATGAACCCGGGATAGAACACTCACCCCTCCACTTT. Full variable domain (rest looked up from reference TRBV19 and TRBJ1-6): DGGITQSPKYLFRKEGQNVTLSCEQNLNHDAMYWYRQDPGQGLRLIYYSQIVNDFQKGDIAEGYSVSREKKESFPLTVTSAQKNPTAFYLCASHEPGIEHSPLHFGNGTRLTVT.

The CDR3 DNA reads TGTGCCAGCAGTGAAGGGTGGGGACAGGGGCTAGTAGCGAACACTGAAGCTTTCTTT. Translation gives CASSEGWGQGLVANTEAFF. V and J are TRBV2 and TRBJ1-1; 10 nucleotides match TRBD1. Germline V gene sequence: CDR1 SNHLY, CDR2 FYNNEI. The CDR3 runs 19 residues. With 1 base clipped from V and 1 base from J, the junction kept 12 bases outside the gene matches.

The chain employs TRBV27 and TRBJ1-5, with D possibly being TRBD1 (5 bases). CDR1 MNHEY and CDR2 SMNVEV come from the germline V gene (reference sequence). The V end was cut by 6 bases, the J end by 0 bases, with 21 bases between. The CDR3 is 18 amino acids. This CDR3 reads CASSPTGGVPSSNQPQHF. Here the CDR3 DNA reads TGTGCCAGCAGCCCTACAGGAGGGGTTCCTAGTAGCAATCAGCCCCAGCATTTT.

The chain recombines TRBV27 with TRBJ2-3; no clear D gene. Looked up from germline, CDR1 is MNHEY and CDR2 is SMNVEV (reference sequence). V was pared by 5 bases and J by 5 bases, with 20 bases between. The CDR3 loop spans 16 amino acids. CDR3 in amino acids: CASSRTLSGYLDTQYF. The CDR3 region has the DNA TGTGCCAGCAGTAGAACCCTCTCGGGTTACCTAGATACGCAGTATTTT.